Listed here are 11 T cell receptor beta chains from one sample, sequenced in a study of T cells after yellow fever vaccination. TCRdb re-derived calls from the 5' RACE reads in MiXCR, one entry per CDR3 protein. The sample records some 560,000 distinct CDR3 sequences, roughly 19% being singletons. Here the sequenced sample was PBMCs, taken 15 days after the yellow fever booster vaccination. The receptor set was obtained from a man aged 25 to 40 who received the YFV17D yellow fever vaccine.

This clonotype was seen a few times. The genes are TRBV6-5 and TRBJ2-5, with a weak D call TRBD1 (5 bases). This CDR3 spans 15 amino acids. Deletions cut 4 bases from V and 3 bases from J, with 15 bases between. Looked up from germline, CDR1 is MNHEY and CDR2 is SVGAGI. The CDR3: CASSSRAQGKETQYF. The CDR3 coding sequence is TGTGCCAGCAGTTCGCGAGCGCAGGGTAAAGAGACCCAGTACTTC.

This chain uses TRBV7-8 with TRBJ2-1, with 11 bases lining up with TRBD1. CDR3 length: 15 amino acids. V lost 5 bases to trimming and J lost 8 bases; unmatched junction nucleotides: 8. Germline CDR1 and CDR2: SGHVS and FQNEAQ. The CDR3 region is CASSQDRGQWDEQFF. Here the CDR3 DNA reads TGTGCCAGCAGCCAGGACAGGGGGCAGTGGGATGAGCAGTTCTTC.

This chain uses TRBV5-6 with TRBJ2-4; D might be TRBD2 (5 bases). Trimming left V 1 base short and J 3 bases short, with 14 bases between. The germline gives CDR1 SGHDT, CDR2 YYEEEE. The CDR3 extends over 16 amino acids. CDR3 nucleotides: TGTGCCAGCAGCTTGTATGGAGGACTTGGCAAAAACATTCAGTACTTC. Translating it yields CASSLYGGLGKNIQYF.

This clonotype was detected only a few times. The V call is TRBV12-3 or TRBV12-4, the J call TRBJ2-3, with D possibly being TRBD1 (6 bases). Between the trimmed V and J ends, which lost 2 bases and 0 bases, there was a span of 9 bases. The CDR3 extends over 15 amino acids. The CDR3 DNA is TGTGCCAGCAGTTTAATGGACAGTAGCACAGATACGCAGTATTTT. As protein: CASSLMDSSTDTQYF.

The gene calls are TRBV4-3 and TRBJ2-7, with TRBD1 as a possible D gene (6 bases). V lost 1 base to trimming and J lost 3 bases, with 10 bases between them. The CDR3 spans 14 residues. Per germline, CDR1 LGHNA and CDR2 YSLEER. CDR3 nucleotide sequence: TGCGCCAGCAGCCAAGGACAGGCTGGCTACGAGCAGTACTTC. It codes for CASSQGQAGYEQYF.

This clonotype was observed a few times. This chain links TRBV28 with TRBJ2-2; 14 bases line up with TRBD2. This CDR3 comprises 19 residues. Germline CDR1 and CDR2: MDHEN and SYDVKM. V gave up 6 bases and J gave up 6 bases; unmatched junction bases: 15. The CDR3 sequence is CASRPLGLAGGLWAGELFF. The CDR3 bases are TGTGCCAGCAGACCCTTAGGACTAGCGGGAGGCCTTTGGGCCGGGGAGCTGTTTTTT.

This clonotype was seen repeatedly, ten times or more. In DNA form, the CDR3 reads TGCAGTGCTCCGACAGGGGAGGTTAACGAGCAGTACTTC. This sequence encodes CSAPTGEVNEQYF. The rearrangement uses TRBV20-1 and TRBJ2-7; 8 positions match TRBD1. This CDR3 spans 13 amino acids. V dropped 5 bases and J dropped 5; count of bases not matched to a gene: 8. Germline V lookup: CDR1 DFQATT, CDR2 SNEGSKA (reference sequence).

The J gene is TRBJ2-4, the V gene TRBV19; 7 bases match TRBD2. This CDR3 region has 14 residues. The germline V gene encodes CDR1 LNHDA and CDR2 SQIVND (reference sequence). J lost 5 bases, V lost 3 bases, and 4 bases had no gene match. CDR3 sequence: CASSIRAGQNIQYF. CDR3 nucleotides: TGTGCCAGTAGTATTCGAGCGGGACAAAACATTCAGTACTTC.

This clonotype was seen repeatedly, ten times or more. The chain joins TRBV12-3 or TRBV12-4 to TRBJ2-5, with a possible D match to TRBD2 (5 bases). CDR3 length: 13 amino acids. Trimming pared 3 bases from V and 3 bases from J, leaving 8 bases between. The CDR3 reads CASSFRGEETQYF. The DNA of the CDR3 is TGTGCCAGCAGTTTTCGGGGTGAAGAGACCCAGTACTTC.

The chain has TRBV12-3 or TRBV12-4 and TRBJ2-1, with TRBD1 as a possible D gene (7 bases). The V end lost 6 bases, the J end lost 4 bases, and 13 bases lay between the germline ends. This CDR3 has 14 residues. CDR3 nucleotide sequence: TGTGCCAGCAGGCCCCAGGGGGGATACAATGAGCAGTTCTTC. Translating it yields CASRPQGGYNEQFF.

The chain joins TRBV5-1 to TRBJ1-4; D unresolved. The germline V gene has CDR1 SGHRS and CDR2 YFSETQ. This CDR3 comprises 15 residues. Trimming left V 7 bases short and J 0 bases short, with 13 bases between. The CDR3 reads CASRPFPTTNEKLFF. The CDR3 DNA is TGCGCCAGCCGCCCCTTCCCGACAACTAATGAAAAACTGTTTTTT.